This paragraph reports one T cell receptor beta chain. This sample stems from a study of blood T cell repertoires in COVID-19. Germline lookup yields CDR1 MNHNY and CDR2 SVGAGI (reference sequence). V was trimmed by 5 bases and J by 4 bases, leaving 18 bases between them. This CDR3 comprises 15 residues. The table came from immunoSEQ multiplex PCR; TCRdb's copy has only in-frame clones and leaves some out. Among about 170,000 clones, about 85% were seen once, and the ten largest hold 25% to 30%. The sample was peripheral blood. The sequence derives from a man aged 60 to 69 with acute or convalescent COVID-19. V and J are TRBV6-6 and TRBJ2-7, with a weak D call TRBD1 (6 bases). CDR3 sequence: CASSKQGRRYYEQYV. The DNA for the CDR3 is TGTGCCAGCAGTAAACAGGGCCGACGCTATTACGAGCAGTACGTC.